The 31 T cell receptor beta chains below come from one sample, sequenced in a study of T cells after yellow fever vaccination. TCRdb processed the 5' RACE reads anew with MiXCR; each CDR3 protein has one entry. The sample includes 46,000 or so distinct CDR3 sequences, more than 6% of them seen just once. The source was PBMCs, either bulk or a sorted T-cell subset (CD4+, CD8+, memory, or dextramer-sorted; not recorded which), collected 45 days after the yellow fever booster vaccination. The receptor set was obtained from a young man who received the YFV17D yellow fever vaccine.

This clonotype was seen a few times. This chain uses TRBV18 with TRBJ2-1, with TRBD2 matching 7 bases. The CDR3 length is 14 residues. With 2 bases clipped from V and 12 bases from J, the junction kept 10 bases outside the gene matches. The V gene's germline CDR1 is KGHSH and CDR2 LQKENI. The CDR3, as DNA: TGTGCCAGCTCACCAACTACTAGCGATAGGGGGCAGTTCTTC. Amino acids: CASSPTTSDRGQFF.

This clonotype has more than one count but fewer than ten. This rearrangement joins TRBV7-9 to TRBJ2-3, with TRBD2 matching 9 bases. The CDR3 extends over 16 amino acids. CDR1 and CDR2 (germline): SEHNR, FQNEAQ (reference sequence). The J segment lost 4 bases and the V segment lost 6 bases, leaving 11 bases of the junction unmatched. The CDR3 is CASSSLAGKVSDTQYF. The DNA for the CDR3 is TGTGCCAGCAGTTCTCTAGCGGGAAAGGTGTCAGATACGCAGTATTTT.

This chain joins TRBV29-1 and TRBJ1-1; D gene uncertain. Germline V gene sequence: CDR1 SQVTM, CDR2 ANQGSEA. CDR3 size: 12 residues. V dropped 7 bases and J dropped 1 base, with 10 bases sitting between them. The DNA of the CDR3 is TGCAGCGAACGACCGACGAACACTGAAGCTTTCTTT. Residues: CSERPTNTEAFF.

This clonotype was seen ten or more times. This rearrangement joins TRBV19 to TRBJ1-5; possibly TRBD1 for D (6 bases). The CDR3 extends over 12 amino acids. In germline, CDR1 is LNHDA, CDR2 SQIVND (reference sequence). Between the trimmed V and J ends, which lost 5 bases and 6 bases, there was a span of 8 bases. CDR3 bases: TGTGCCAGTAGTCCCAGGGGTCAGCCCCAGCATTTT. It encodes CASSPRGQPQHF.

The gene calls are TRBV15 and TRBJ2-5; D unclear. Trimming took 1 base from V and 2 from J, leaving 5 bases between them. The CDR3 length is 13 residues. The germline V gene has CDR1 LNHNV and CDR2 YYDKDF (reference sequence). The CDR3 nucleotides are TGTGCCACCAGCAGAGCTCCGCAAGAGACCCAGTACTTC. It encodes CATSRAPQETQYF.

This clonotype was observed at least ten times. The genes are TRBV7-2 and TRBJ2-3; 7 nucleotides match TRBD2. The CDR3 runs to 15 residues. Germline CDR1 and CDR2: SGHTA and FQGNSA. J gave up 5 bases and V 4 bases, and 9 bases lay outside the gene matches. CDR3 sequence (DNA): TGTGCCAGCAGCTATAGGGCGGGAGCGGAAGATACGCAGTATTTT. Amino acids: CASSYRAGAEDTQYF.

In its sample, this clonotype ranks as medium-sized (0.01 to 0.1%). V and J are TRBV15 and TRBJ2-6; no clear D. Looked up from germline, CDR1 is LNHNV and CDR2 is YYDKDF (reference sequence). With 0 bases removed from V and 0 bases from J, the gap between germline ends came to 12 bases. This CDR3 has 18 amino acids. CDR3 in DNA: TGTGCCACCAGCAGAGATCAAGAAGGTAGCTCTGGGGCCAACGTCCTGACTTTC. Amino acid sequence: CATSRDQEGSSGANVLTF.

This clonotype came up many times. The rearrangement uses TRBV6-4 and TRBJ2-1, with 7 bases aligning to TRBD1. The V gene end was trimmed by 7 bases and the J gene end by 2 bases; junction bases not matched to a gene: 11. The CDR3 has 16 amino acids. The germline V gene has CDR1 MRHNA and CDR2 SNTAGT. In DNA, the CDR3 is TGTGCCAGCAAGGTGGAAGGGGGCTCAACCTACAATGAGCAGTTCTTC. Encoded protein: CASKVEGGSTYNEQFF.

This clonotype was seen a single time. Just one base apart from a much larger clone, this may be a read error. J is TRBJ2-5 and V is TRBV20-1; possible D gene TRBD2, 5 bases. The germline V gene encodes CDR1 DFQATT and CDR2 SNEGSKA (reference sequence). CDR3 size: 13 residues. The germline V and J ends were trimmed by 6 bases and 9 bases, with 20 bases remaining between them. The CDR3 here is CSAPVGAPGAQYF. As DNA, the CDR3 is TGCAGTGCGCCAGTGGGAGCTCCCGGGGCCCAGTACTTC.

The sample holds a few counts of this clonotype. The genes are TRBV5-1 and TRBJ2-1; D assignment may be TRBD1 or TRBD2 (5 bases each). From germline, CDR1 is SGHRS and CDR2 YFSETQ. CDR3 length: 14 residues. V shed 4 bases and J shed 0 bases, with 8 bases lying between them. CDR3 region: CASSRDVSYNEQFF. CDR3 in DNA: TGCGCCAGCAGCAGGGACGTCTCCTACAATGAGCAGTTCTTC. The entire variable domain, with the rest obtained from reference TRBV5-1 and TRBJ2-1, is as follows: KAGVTQTPRYLIKTRGQQVTLSCSPISGHRSVSWYQQTPGQGLQFLFEYFSETQRNKGNFPGRFSGRQFSNSRSEMNVSTLELGDSALYLCASSRDVSYNEQFFGPGTRLTVL.

This clonotype has more than one count but fewer than ten. The chain is built from TRBV24-1 and TRBJ2-2, with 7 bases matching TRBD2. The germline CDR1 and CDR2 sequences are KGHDR and SFDVKD. The V gene end was trimmed by 7 bases and the J gene end by 5 bases; junction bases not matched to a gene: 9. The CDR3 spans 15 residues. This CDR3 reads CATRSAGESTGELFF. CDR3 DNA: TGTGCCACCAGGTCTGCGGGAGAAAGTACCGGGGAGCTGTTTTTT.

Turning to this clonotype: A read error may account for a junction end that differs from germline. The V gene is TRBV7-9, the J gene TRBJ2-3; D may correspond to TRBD1 or TRBD2 (5 bases each). The V gene's germline CDR1 is SEHNR and CDR2 FQNEAQ (reference sequence). The CDR3 spans 15 residues. CDR3 DNA: TGTGCCAGCAGCCCCGGGACGGTTAGCACAGATACGCAGTGTTTT. Encoded protein: CASSPGTVSTDTQCF.

The rearrangement links TRBV24-1 to TRBJ2-1; TRBD2 agrees at 7 bases. J lost 9 bases, V lost 3 bases, and 19 bases had no gene match. The CDR3 consists of 18 residues. The germline CDR1 and CDR2 sequences are KGHDR and SFDVKD. The CDR3, as DNA: TGTGCCACCAGTGATCCCTTGGGTGGCGGGAGCAACCGGGGTGAGCAGTTCTTC. Translated: CATSDPLGGGSNRGEQFF.

The chain recombines TRBV11-2 with TRBJ1-1; D gene unclear. The V and J ends lost 5 bases and 1 base respectively, with 11 bases between them. The CDR3 has 14 residues. CDR1 and CDR2 from the germline V gene are SGHAT and FQNNGV. This CDR3 is CASSRMGWNTEAFF. The CDR3, as DNA: TGTGCCAGCAGCCGGATGGGGTGGAACACTGAAGCTTTCTTT.

This clonotype was seen a handful of times. This sequence may be a read error, since a much larger clone differs from it by one base. The chain is built from TRBV2 and TRBJ2-2; the match to TRBD2 covers 13 bases. Germline CDR1 reads SNHLY; CDR2 reads FYNNEI. The CDR3 totals 18 residues. Written as DNA, the CDR3 is TGTGCCATCAGTTCCCGCAGACTAGCGGGAGGCCTCACCGGGGAGCTGTTTTTT. Translated: CAISSRRLAGGLTGELFF.

This clonotype was found a few times. For the CDR3, the DNA is TGTGCCAGCAGCTCCCAAGGGAGACATACCTACGAGCAGTACTTC. It translates to CASSSQGRHTYEQYF. The J gene is TRBJ2-7, the V gene TRBV3-1; D might be TRBD2 (5 bases). V lost 5 bases to trimming and J lost 2 bases, with 16 bases between them. The CDR3 is made up of 15 amino acids. Germline V gives CDR1 LGHDT, CDR2 YNNKEL (reference sequence).

This clonotype has just a few counts. The chain employs TRBV19 and TRBJ2-7; 10 bases map to TRBD2. The V segment lost 2 bases and the J segment 7 bases; nucleotides outside the gene matches: 8. This CDR3 has 15 residues. From germline, CDR1 is LNHDA and CDR2 SQIVND (reference sequence). This chain's CDR3 is CASSISSGRPGEQYF. The CDR3, as DNA: TGTGCCAGTAGTATATCTAGCGGGAGACCCGGGGAGCAGTACTTC.

This clonotype has ten or more counts. CDR3 sequence (DNA): TGCGCCAGCAGAGGACTAGCGGCAGATACGCAGTATTTT. Translating gives CASRGLAADTQYF. The chain combines TRBV5-1 with TRBJ2-3, with TRBD2 identical over 10 bases. This CDR3 is built from 13 residues. Germline values: CDR1 SGHRS, CDR2 YFSETQ. With 5 bases clipped from V and 4 bases from J, the junction kept 1 base outside the gene matches.

The chain couples TRBV7-8 to TRBJ2-5; 7 bases match TRBD2. The length of the CDR3 is 17 residues. CDR1 is SGHVS, CDR2 FQNEAQ, per germline. J gave up 4 bases and V 1 base, and 12 bases lay outside the gene matches. The CDR3 spells CASSLGGGRGSGETQYF. The CDR3, as DNA: TGTGCCAGCAGCTTAGGGGGCGGGAGAGGGTCCGGAGAGACCCAGTACTTC.

This clonotype was detected a few times. V usage is TRBV29-1 and J usage is TRBJ2-5; D remains ambiguous. Deletions cut 7 bases from V and 5 bases from J, with 8 bases between. The CDR3 has 10 amino acids. The germline V gene encodes CDR1 SQVTM and CDR2 ANQGSEA. The CDR3, as DNA: TGCAGCGCCAAAGCCGAGACCCAGTACTTC. It specifies CSAKAETQYF.

This rearrangement joins TRBV5-4 to TRBJ2-3, with D possibly TRBD2 on 6 matching bases. Deletions cut 4 bases from V and 2 bases from J, with 17 bases between. There are 16 residues in the CDR3. CDR1 and CDR2 from the germline V gene are SGHNT and YYREEE (reference sequence). The CDR3 DNA sequence: TGTGCCAGCAGCCCCCGGACGGGAGTCCCCACAGATACGCAGTATTTT. It specifies CASSPRTGVPTDTQYF.

This clonotype was recorded at least ten times. The chain employs TRBV6-2 or TRBV6-3 and TRBJ2-1; D is unresolved. The V gene lost 2 bases and the J gene lost 9 bases, with 5 bases spanning the gap. The germline CDR1 and CDR2 sequences are MNHEY and SVGEGT. The length of the CDR3 is 11 residues. The CDR3 spells CASSYQSEQFF. The DNA for the CDR3 is TGTGCCAGCAGTTACCAGAGTGAGCAGTTCTTC.

About this clonotype itself: A much larger clone lies one base from this, so it may be a read error. The chain links TRBV5-1 to TRBJ2-5; D assignment may be TRBD1 or TRBD2 (6 bases each). This CDR3 has 15 amino acids. Germline lookup yields CDR1 SGHRS and CDR2 YFSETQ. Trimming removed 4 bases from V and 0 bases from J, with 13 bases in between. CDR3 coding DNA: TGCGCCAGCAGCCATGGGGGGCGGAACCAAGAGACCCAGTACTTC. Translated: CASSHGGRNQETQYF. The full variable domain, in which reference TRBV5-1 and TRBJ2-5 provide the parts outside the CDR3, is KAGVTQTPRYLIKTRGQQVTLSCSPISGHRSVSWYQQTPGQGLQFLFEYFSETQRNKGNFPGRFSGRQFSNSRSEMNVSTLELGDSALYLCASSHGGRNQETQYFGPGTRLLVL.

The chain combines TRBV20-1 with TRBJ2-7, with D possibly being TRBD2 (5 bases). Germline V CDR1 and CDR2: DFQATT, SNEGSKA (reference sequence). With 6 bases removed from V and 4 bases from J, the gap between germline ends came to 13 bases. CDR3 length: 12 amino acids. In nucleotides, the CDR3 is TGCAGTGCCACCCCGCGGGCTTACGAGCAGTACTTC. Amino acid sequence: CSATPRAYEQYF.

The V gene is TRBV28, the J gene TRBJ1-2, with TRBD1 matching over 7 bases. CDR1 is MDHEN, CDR2 SYDVKM, per germline. V lost 7 bases to trimming and J lost 2 bases; unmatched junction nucleotides: 1. The CDR3 is 12 amino acids. This CDR3 is CASKTGNYGYTF. The CDR3 nucleotides are TGTGCCAGCAAGACAGGGAACTATGGCTACACCTTC.

This clonotype has just a few counts. CDR3 DNA sequence: TGTGCCAGCAGCCAAGAACGGACGGGGCTTACTGAAGCTTTCTTT. Translated, it gives CASSQERTGLTEAFF. The chain carries TRBV7-6 and TRBJ1-1, with D maybe TRBD1 (5 bases). Trimming stripped 5 bases from V and 5 bases from J, with 18 bases between. The CDR3 is 15 amino acids. The germline V gene encodes CDR1 SGHVS and CDR2 FNYEAQ.

This clonotype was counted many times. The J gene is TRBJ2-7, the V gene TRBV20-1, with TRBD2 as a possible D gene (6 bases). Trimming stripped 0 bases from V and 2 bases from J, with 14 bases between. The V gene's germline CDR1 is DFQATT and CDR2 SNEGSKA (reference sequence). The CDR3 covers 15 residues. CDR3 sequence reads: CSARDPRDSPYEQYF. The CDR3 region has the DNA TGCAGTGCTAGAGACCCCCGGGACTCACCCTACGAGCAGTACTTC.

This clonotype showed up just a few times. This chain uses TRBV20-1 with TRBJ2-7, with 12 bases matching TRBD2. Germline CDR1 is DFQATT and CDR2 is SNEGSKA (reference sequence). Trimming at V came to 5 bases and at J to 3 bases, leaving 5 bases not matched to a gene. The CDR3 length is 14 residues. CDR3: CSAPRTSGNYEQYF. As DNA, the CDR3 is TGCAGTGCTCCTCGGACTAGCGGGAACTACGAGCAGTACTTC.

In the case of this clonotype: This may be a read error, as it is one base from a much larger clone. This chain uses TRBV7-9 with TRBJ2-1, with TRBD2 identical over 8 bases. Germline V lookup: CDR1 SEHNR, CDR2 FQNEAQ (reference sequence). This CDR3 is 15 amino acids long. The CDR3 bases are TGTCCCAGCAGCTTAGTGGTAGCGGGGAACAATGAGCAGTTCTTC. Translated, it gives CPSSLVVAGNNEQFF.

In its sample, this clonotype was seen a few times. The chain uses TRBV20-1 and TRBJ2-5; TRBD2 might be the D (5 bases). This CDR3 has 15 residues. The germline V gene has CDR1 DFQATT and CDR2 SNEGSKA (reference sequence). V was trimmed by 0 bases and J by 7 bases, leaving 18 bases between them. The CDR3 loop is CSARDPTSGSGTQYF. As DNA, the CDR3 is TGCAGTGCTAGAGACCCCACATCGGGATCGGGGACCCAGTACTTC.

The sample holds many counts of this clonotype. J is TRBJ1-1 and V is TRBV12-3 or TRBV12-4; D is undetermined. This CDR3 has 13 residues. The ends were cut back, 10 bases at V and 1 base at J, with 13 bases in the middle. In DNA form, the CDR3 reads TGTGCCAATCGAGAGGGCAAGAACACTGAAGCTTTCTTT. It codes for CANREGKNTEAFF.